This TCR beta chain was retrieved from a study of T cell repertoires in cytomegalovirus infection. Overall study findings and caveats: CMV carriers with the relevant HLA were identified by cumulative public TCR beta family frequency.

V lost 6 bases to trimming and J lost 2 bases, with 17 bases between them. Germline CDR1 MNHEY, CDR2 SVGAGI. This CDR3 is built from 15 residues. TCRdb re-derived calls from the reads in MiXCR, one entry per CDR3 protein. The sample carries some 300,000 distinct CDR3 sequences, around 10% recorded once. There are many counts of this clonotype. Its antigen is undetermined. Sequenced material: PBMCs. The chain uses TRBV6-5 and TRBJ2-7; the D gene is possibly TRBD1 (5 bases). The sequence was collected from a human donor in good health (CMV status not recorded). Some clones in this sample may be carry-over from other donors' samples. CDR3 coding DNA: TGTGCCAGCAGCCCACAAGGTGCAGGGCCCTACGAGCAGTACTTC. Amino acid sequence: CASSPQGAGPYEQYF.